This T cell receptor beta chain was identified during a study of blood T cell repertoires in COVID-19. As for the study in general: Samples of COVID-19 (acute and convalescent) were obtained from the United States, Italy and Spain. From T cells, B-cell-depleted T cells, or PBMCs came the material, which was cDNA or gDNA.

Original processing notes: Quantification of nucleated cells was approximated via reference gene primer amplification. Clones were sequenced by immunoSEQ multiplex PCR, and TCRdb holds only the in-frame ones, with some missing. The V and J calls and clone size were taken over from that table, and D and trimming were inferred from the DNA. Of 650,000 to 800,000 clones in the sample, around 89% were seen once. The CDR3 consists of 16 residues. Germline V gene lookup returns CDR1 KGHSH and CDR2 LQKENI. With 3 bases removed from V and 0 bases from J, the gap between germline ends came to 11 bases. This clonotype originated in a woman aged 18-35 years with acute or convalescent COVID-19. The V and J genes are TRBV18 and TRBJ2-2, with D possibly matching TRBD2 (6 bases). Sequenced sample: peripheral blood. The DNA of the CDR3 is TGTGCCAGCTCACCCTTCAGCGGGTCGAACACCGGGGAGCTGTTTTTT. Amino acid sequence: CASSPFSGSNTGELFF. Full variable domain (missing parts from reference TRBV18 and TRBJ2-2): NAGVMQNPRHLVRRRGQEARLRCSPMKGHSHVYWYRQLPEEGLKFMVYLQKENIIDESGMPKERFSAEFPKEGPSILRIQQVVRGDSAAYFCASSPFSGSNTGELFFGEGSRLTVL.